Included here is one T cell receptor beta chain sequence, with context. Authors' methods: Researchers report that nucleated cell counts were estimated from reference gene primer amplification. Sequencing used immunoSEQ multiplex PCR; TCRdb keeps in-frame clones, though not all of them. V, J and clone size were drawn from that table, and D and trimming were deduced from the DNA. The sample has around 130,000 clones, more than 70% seen once. The CDR3 contains 14 residues. V was trimmed by 5 bases and J by 2 bases, leaving 12 bases between them. Germline values: CDR1 SEHNR, CDR2 FQNEAQ (reference sequence). This specimen comes from a study of blood T cell repertoires in COVID-19. Background on the study: From the United States, Italy and Spain came samples of acute and convalescent COVID-19. T cells, B-cell-depleted T cells, or PBMCs provided the cDNA or gDNA that served as material.

Sequenced material: peripheral blood. V and J are TRBV7-9 and TRBJ1-1; TRBD1 might be the D (5 bases). The clonotype was recovered from a human donor in a cohort sampled during active COVID-19. The CDR3 region is CASSAGTDNTEAFF. CDR3 DNA sequence: TGTGCCAGCAGCGCGGGGACGGATAACACTGAAGCTTTCTTT.